The rows below give T cell receptor beta chains drawn from one sample of a study of blood T cell repertoires in COVID-19. Sequencing used immunoSEQ multiplex PCR; TCRdb keeps in-frame clones, though not all of them. The table shows approximately 380,000 clones, with around 84% occurring only once. Sequenced: peripheral blood. The receptors originated from a woman younger than 35 with acute or convalescent COVID-19. CDR3s include the opening cysteine and the closing phenylalanine or tryptophan. D genes are given only for firm matches. A clone size is listed for some rows: how often the clone was seen (once, few, many), or a class if it is expanded.

J gene	D gene	V gene	clone size	CDR3 protein	CDR3 DNA
TRBJ1-2	-	TRBV2	-	CASTFREGYGYTF	TGTGCCAGCACGTTTAGGGAGGGCTATGGCTACACCTTC
TRBJ1-3	TRBD1	TRBV28	few	CASSSPGQGISGNTIYF	TGTGCCAGCAGCAGTCCGGGACAGGGTATTTCTGGAAACACCATATATTTT
TRBJ2-3	TRBD2	TRBV6-6	-	CASSPLAGGTDTQYF	TGTGCCAGCAGTCCCCTCGCGGGGGGCACAGATACGCAGTATTTT
TRBJ2-1	TRBD2	TRBV10-3	-	CATLAGNEQFF	TGTGCCACGCTAGCGGGCAATGAGCAGTTCTTC
TRBJ1-5	-	TRBV4-1	-	CASSQVGGMIQPQHF	TGCGCCAGCAGCCAAGTCGGGGGGATGATCCAGCCCCAGCATTTT
TRBJ1-1	-	TRBV30	once	CAWSRGFNTEAFF	TGTGCCTGGAGTAGGGGTTTTAACACTGAAGCTTTCTTT
TRBJ1-5	-	TRBV20-1	few	CSASTGISNQPQHF	TGCAGTGCCAGTACAGGGATTAGCAATCAGCCCCAGCATTTT
TRBJ2-1	-	TRBV7-9	-	CASRWEGDEQFF	TGTGCCAGCAGATGGGAGGGGGATGAGCAGTTCTTC
TRBJ2-2	-	TRBV20-1	-	CSASTGPTGELFF	TGCAGTGCTAGTACAGGGCCCACCGGGGAGCTGTTTTTT
TRBJ1-4	TRBD1	TRBV2	once	CASRGTGGMTNEKLFF	TGTGCCAGCAGAGGTACAGGGGGCATGACTAATGAAAAACTGTTTTTT
TRBJ1-1	TRBD1	TRBV9	-	CASSVGTGGWNTEAFF	TGTGCCAGCAGCGTTGGGACAGGGGGCTGGAACACTGAAGCTTTCTTT
TRBJ1-4	-	TRBV2	-	CATLLGRFNEKLFF	TGTGCCACCCTATTGGGGCGGTTTAATGAAAAACTGTTTTTT
TRBJ1-5	-	TRBV5-5	-	CASSFGAGQPQHF	TGTGCCAGCAGCTTTGGGGCCGGTCAGCCCCAGCATTTT
TRBJ1-2	TRBD1	TRBV7-2	-	CASSRDRVLGYGYTF	TGTGCCAGCAGCCGCGACAGGGTGCTAGGCTATGGCTACACCTTC
TRBJ2-7	-	TRBV25-1	-	CASRYSYEQYF	TGTGCCAGCCGGTACTCCTACGAGCAGTACTTC
TRBJ1-5	-	TRBV7-8	-	CASSQGGGQPQHF	TGTGCCAGCAGCCAGGGTGGAGGGCAGCCCCAGCATTTT
TRBJ1-5	TRBD1	TRBV6-5	few	CASSGTGGNQPQHF	TGTGCCAGCAGCGGGACAGGGGGGAATCAGCCCCAGCATTTT
TRBJ2-2	TRBD2	TRBV29-1	-	CSVPGLAGVGGELFF	TGCAGCGTCCCGGGACTAGCGGGAGTAGGCGGGGAGCTGTTTTTT
TRBJ1-5	-	TRBV28	-	CASSLPGYSNQPQHF	TGTGCCAGCAGTTTACCAGGGTATAGCAATCAGCCCCAGCATTTT
TRBJ1-4	TRBD1	TRBV19	-	CASKKQGASEKLFF	TGTGCCAGTAAAAAACAGGGGGCGAGTGAAAAACTGTTTTTT
TRBJ2-5	TRBD2	TRBV28	-	CASGLATDTQETQYF	TGTGCCAGCGGACTAGCCACCGATACACAAGAGACCCAGTACTTC
TRBJ2-3	-	TRBV2	-	CASSGLDSYTDTQYF	TGTGCCAGCAGTGGGTTGGACTCCTACACAGATACGCAGTATTTT
TRBJ1-1	TRBD1	TRBV5-1	-	CASSPGTGNTEAFF	TGCGCCAGCAGCCCTGGGACAGGAAACACTGAAGCTTTCTTT
TRBJ2-2	TRBD2	TRBV19	-	CASSGGRADAGELFF	TGTGCCAGTAGTGGCGGGAGGGCCGATGCCGGGGAGCTGTTTTTT
TRBJ2-1	TRBD2	TRBV18	few	CASSQWTSGGFYNEQFF	TGTGCCAGCTCACAATGGACTAGCGGGGGGTTCTACAATGAGCAGTTCTTC
TRBJ1-2	-	TRBV6-6	-	CASSRQANYGYTF	TGTGCCAGCAGCCGACAGGCAAACTATGGCTACACCTTC
TRBJ2-7	-	TRBV6-5	-	CASSREGQGPYEQYF	TGTGCCAGCAGTCGGGAGGGACAGGGTCCCTACGAGCAGTACTTC
TRBJ1-6	TRBD1	TRBV2	-	CASSVGQGYSPLHF	TGTGCCAGCAGTGTGGGACAGGGGTATTCACCCCTCCACTTT
TRBJ1-5	TRBD1	TRBV6-5	-	CASSITGGGNQPQHF	TGTGCCAGCAGCATAACAGGGGGCGGCAATCAGCCCCAGCATTTT
TRBJ2-1	-	TRBV3-1/TRBV3-2	-	CASSQGYLDEQFF	TGTGCCAGCAGCCAAGGTTACTTGGATGAGCAGTTCTTC
TRBJ2-1	-	TRBV7-9	-	CASSLGRTPSYNEQFF	TGTGCCAGCAGCTTAGGAAGGACACCTTCCTACAATGAGCAGTTCTTC
TRBJ2-5	-	TRBV24-1	-	CATRGRGSQETQYF	TGTGCCACCAGGGGTAGGGGGTCCCAAGAGACCCAGTACTTC
TRBJ2-3	-	TRBV5-1	-	CASSLGPSSTDTQYF	TGCGCCAGCAGCTTGGGGCCTTCAAGCACAGATACGCAGTATTTT